This T cell receptor (beta chain) comes out of a study of blood T cells in healthy people across ages. The authors ran a second PCR of about 6 to 12 cycles using a sample-barcoded 5' primer and a J-beta primer mix. MiXCR, run by TCRdb on the 5' RACE reads, gives a single entry per CDR3 protein. Altogether around 990,000 distinct CDR3 sequences are present, about 25% being singletons, with the ten largest covering approximately 0.7%. A few counts support this clonotype. The data also belong to a second study, concerning T cells of mothers and their children.

Material for sequencing was blood. The TCR sequence derives from a girl aged 2 to 9 in good health.

Here the CDR3 DNA reads TGTGCCAGCAGCTTCCGGGGGGGTCTCCAAGAGACCCAGTACTTC. The encoded protein is CASSFRGGLQETQYF. The chain links TRBV7-3 to TRBJ2-5, with TRBD2 identical over 8 bases. V lost 3 bases to trimming and J lost 1 base; unmatched junction nucleotides: 4. Germline CDR1 reads SGHTA; CDR2 reads FQGTGA. There are 15 residues in the CDR3.